This T cell receptor (beta chain) originates from a study of response to subunit inactivated influenza vaccine. TCRdb processed the RT-PCR reads anew with MiXCR; each CDR3 protein has one entry. This sample yields 550,000 to 600,000 distinct CDR3 sequences, of which roughly 12% are seen a single time; 10% belongs to the top ten. The CDR3 extends over 15 amino acids. Trimming removed 0 bases at V and 4 bases at J, with 13 bases between. Germline V gives CDR1 SGHRS, CDR2 YFSETQ. The chain couples TRBV5-1 to TRBJ1-2; tentatively, D is TRBD1 (5 bases). Sequences were derived from PBMCs from blood, sampled on the day of vaccination. The TCR originated in a man in his fifties who received an inactivated influenza vaccine. This CDR3 is CASSLVPGGTYGYTF. In DNA, the CDR3 is TGCGCCAGCAGCTTGGTTCCGGGTGGGACCTATGGCTACACCTTC.